Reported below is one T cell receptor beta chain. These data come from a study of blood T cell dynamics during melanoma immunotherapy. Looking at the study overall: First-line therapy was either pembrolizumab or nivolumab with ipilimumab for metastatic melanoma.

V lost 1 base, J lost 9 bases, and 13 bases lay in between. The CDR3 extends over 14 amino acids. Per germline, CDR1 SEHNR and CDR2 FQNEAQ (reference sequence). Time point here: pre-treatment baseline. Sampling occurred pretreatment (T0) and at week 3 (W3), after cycle one of checkpoint blockade. DNA loading was fixed at 300 to 350 ng for all bulk PBMC samples. Some clones are missing from TCRdb's copy, which holds only in-frame ones; the method was immunoSEQ multiplex PCR. The repertoire holds around 13,000 clones, with roughly 86% as singletons. The sample in question was blood, obtained from a patient treated with checkpoint blockade. This clonotype was obtained from a human donor with melanoma. The chain has TRBV7-9 and TRBJ1-5; D is unresolved. The CDR3: CASSLEGIPRPQHF. As DNA, the CDR3 is TGTGCCAGCAGCTTAGAGGGTATCCCACGGCCCCAGCATTTT.